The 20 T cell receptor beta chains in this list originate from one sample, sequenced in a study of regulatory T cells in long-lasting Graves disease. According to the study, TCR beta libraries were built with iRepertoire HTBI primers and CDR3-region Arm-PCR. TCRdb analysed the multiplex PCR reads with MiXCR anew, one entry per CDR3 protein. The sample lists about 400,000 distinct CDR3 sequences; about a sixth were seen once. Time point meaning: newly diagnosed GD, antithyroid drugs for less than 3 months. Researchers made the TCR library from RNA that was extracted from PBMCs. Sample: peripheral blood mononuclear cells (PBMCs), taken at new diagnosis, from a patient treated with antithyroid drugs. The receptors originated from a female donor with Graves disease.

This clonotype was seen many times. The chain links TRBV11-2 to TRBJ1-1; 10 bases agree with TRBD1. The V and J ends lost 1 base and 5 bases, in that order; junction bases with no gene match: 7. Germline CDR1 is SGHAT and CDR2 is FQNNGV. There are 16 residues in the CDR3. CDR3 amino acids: CASSLGPGTGETEAFF. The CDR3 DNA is TGTGCCAGCAGCTTAGGTCCCGGGACAGGGGAAACTGAAGCTTTCTTT.

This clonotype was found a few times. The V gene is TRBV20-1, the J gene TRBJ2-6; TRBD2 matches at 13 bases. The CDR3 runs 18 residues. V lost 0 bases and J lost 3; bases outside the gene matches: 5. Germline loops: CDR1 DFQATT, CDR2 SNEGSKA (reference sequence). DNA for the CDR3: TGCAGTGCTAGAGAACTAGCGGGAGGGCCTGGTGGGGCCAACGTCCTGACTTTC. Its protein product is CSARELAGGPGGANVLTF.

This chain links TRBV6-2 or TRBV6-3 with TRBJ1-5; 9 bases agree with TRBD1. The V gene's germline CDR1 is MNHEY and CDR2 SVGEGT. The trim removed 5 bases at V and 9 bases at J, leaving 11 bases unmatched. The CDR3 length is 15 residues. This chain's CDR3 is CASSGEQGAFLPQHF. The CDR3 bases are TGTGCCAGCAGTGGGGAACAGGGGGCCTTCTTGCCCCAGCATTTT.

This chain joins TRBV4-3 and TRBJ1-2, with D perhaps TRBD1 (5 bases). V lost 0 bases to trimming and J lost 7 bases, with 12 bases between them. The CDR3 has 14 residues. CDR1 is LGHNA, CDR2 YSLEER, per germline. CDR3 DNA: TGCGCCAGCAGCCAAGATTACGGGGCGCCTGGCTACACCTTC. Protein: CASSQDYGAPGYTF.

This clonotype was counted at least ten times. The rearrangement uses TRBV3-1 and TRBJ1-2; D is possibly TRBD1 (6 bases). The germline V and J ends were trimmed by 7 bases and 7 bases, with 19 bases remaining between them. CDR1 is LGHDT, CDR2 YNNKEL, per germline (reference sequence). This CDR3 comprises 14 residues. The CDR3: CASTKSAGAVGYTF. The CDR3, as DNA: TGTGCCAGCACTAAATCGGCGGGGGCGGTTGGCTACACCTTC.

The CDR3 sequence: CATAGYRGQAAFF. The CDR3 DNA is TGTGCCACAGCAGGATACAGGGGGCAAGCAGCTTTCTTT. The V and J genes are TRBV15 and TRBJ1-1; the match to TRBD1 covers 9 bases. The germline V gene encodes CDR1 LNHNV and CDR2 YYDKDF (reference sequence). This CDR3 has 13 residues. After removal of 9 bases from V and 10 bases from J, the junction contained 12 bases not matched to a gene.

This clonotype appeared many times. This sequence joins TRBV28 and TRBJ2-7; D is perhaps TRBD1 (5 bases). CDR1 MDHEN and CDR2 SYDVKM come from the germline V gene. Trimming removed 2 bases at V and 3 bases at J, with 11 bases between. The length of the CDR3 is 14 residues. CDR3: CASSLRGNLYEQYF. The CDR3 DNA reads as TGTGCCAGCAGTTTAAGGGGCAACCTCTACGAGCAGTACTTC. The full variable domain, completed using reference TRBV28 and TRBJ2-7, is DVKVTQSSRYLVKRTGEKVFLECVQDMDHENMFWYRQDPGLGLRLIYFSYDVKMKEKGDIPEGYSVSREKKERFSLILESASTNQTSMYLCASSLRGNLYEQYFGPGTRLTVT.

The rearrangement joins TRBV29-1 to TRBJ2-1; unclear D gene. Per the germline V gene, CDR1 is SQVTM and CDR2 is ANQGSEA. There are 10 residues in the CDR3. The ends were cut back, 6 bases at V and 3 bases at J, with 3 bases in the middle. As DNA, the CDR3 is TGCAGCGTCAACTACAATGAGCAGTTCTTC. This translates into CSVNYNEQFF.

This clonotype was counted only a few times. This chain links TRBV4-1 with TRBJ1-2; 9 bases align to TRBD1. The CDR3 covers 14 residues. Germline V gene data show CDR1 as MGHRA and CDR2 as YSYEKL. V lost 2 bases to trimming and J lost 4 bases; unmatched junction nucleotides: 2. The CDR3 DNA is TGCGCCAGCAGCCAACCGACAGGGGGCTATGGCTACACCTTC. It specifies CASSQPTGGYGYTF.

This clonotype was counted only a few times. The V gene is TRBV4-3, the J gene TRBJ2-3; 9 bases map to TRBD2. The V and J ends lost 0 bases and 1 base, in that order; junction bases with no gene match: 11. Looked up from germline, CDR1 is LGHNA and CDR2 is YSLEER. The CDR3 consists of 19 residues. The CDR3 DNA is TGCGCCAGCAGCCAAGATTTGTCTCGGGCTAGCGGGGGCACAGATACGCAGTATTTT. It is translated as CASSQDLSRASGGTDTQYF.

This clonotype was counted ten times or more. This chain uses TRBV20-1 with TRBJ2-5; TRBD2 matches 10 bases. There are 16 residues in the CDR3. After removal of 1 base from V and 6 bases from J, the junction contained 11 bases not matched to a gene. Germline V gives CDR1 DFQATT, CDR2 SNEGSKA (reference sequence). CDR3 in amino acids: CSARVLAGGDRKTQYF. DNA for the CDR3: TGCAGTGCTAGAGTGTTAGCGGGAGGAGATCGGAAGACCCAGTACTTC.

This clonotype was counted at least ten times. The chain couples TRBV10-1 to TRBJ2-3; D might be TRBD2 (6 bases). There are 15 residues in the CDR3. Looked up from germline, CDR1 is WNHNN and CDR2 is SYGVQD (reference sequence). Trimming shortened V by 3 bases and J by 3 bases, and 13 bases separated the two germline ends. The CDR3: CASSDGGLGTDTQYF. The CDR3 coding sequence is TGCGCCAGCAGTGATGGAGGGTTAGGTACAGATACGCAGTATTTT.

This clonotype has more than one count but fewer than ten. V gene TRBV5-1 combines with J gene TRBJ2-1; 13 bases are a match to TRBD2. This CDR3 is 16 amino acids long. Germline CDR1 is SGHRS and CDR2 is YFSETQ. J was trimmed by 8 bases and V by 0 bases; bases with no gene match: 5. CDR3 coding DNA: TGCGCCAGCAGCTTGGTAGGGACTAGCGGGATTCATGAGCAGTTCTTC. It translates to CASSLVGTSGIHEQFF.

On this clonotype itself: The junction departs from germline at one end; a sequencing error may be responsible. CDR3 nucleotides: TGTGCCATCAATGAGGGACTGGGTAGCAATCAGCCCCAGCATTTT. Protein product: CAINEGLGSNQPQHF. The chain combines TRBV10-3 with TRBJ1-5, with D perhaps matching TRBD1 (5 bases). Per germline, CDR1 ENHRY and CDR2 SYGVKD. The CDR3 sequence is 15 residues long.

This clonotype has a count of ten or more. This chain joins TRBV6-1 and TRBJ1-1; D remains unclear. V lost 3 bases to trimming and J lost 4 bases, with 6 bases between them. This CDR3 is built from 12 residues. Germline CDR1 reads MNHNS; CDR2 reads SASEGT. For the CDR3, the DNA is TGTGCCAGCAGTGATGTGGGCACTGAAGCTTTCTTT. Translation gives CASSDVGTEAFF.

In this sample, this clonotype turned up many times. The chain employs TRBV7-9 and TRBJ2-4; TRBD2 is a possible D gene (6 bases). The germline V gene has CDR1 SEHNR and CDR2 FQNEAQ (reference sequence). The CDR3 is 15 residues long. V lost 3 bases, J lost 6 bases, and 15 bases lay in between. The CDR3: CASSFLGVGGNIQYF. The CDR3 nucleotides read TGTGCCAGCAGCTTCCTGGGTGTGGGAGGAAACATTCAGTACTTC.

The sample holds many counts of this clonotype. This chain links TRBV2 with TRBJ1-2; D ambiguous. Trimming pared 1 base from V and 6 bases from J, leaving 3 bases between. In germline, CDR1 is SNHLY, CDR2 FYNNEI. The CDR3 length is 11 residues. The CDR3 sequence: CASSEEDGYTF. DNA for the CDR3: TGTGCCAGCAGTGAAGAGGATGGCTACACCTTC.

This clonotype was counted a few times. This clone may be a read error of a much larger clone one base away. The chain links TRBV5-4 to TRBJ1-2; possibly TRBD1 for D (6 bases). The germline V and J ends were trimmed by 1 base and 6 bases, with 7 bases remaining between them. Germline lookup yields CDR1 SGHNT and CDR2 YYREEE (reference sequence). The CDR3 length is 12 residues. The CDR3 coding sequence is TGTGCCAGCAGCTTGTACAGGGATGGCTACACCTTC. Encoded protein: CASSLYRDGYTF. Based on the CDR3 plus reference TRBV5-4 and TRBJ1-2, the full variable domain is ETGVTQSPTHLIKTRGQQVTLRCSSQSGHNTVSWYQQALGQGPQFIFQYYREEENGRGNFPPRFSGLQFPNYSSELNVNALELDDSALYLCASSLYRDGYTFGSGTRLTVV.

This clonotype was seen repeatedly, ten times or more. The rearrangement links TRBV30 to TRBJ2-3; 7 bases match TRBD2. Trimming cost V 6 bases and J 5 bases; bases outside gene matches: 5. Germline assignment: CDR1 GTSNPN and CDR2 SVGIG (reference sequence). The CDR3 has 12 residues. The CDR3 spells CACRDYQDTQYF. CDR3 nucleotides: TGTGCCTGCCGGGACTATCAAGATACGCAGTATTTT. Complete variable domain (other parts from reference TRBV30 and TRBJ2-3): SQTIHQWPATLVQPVGSPLSLECTVEGTSNPNLYWYRQAAGRGLQLLFYSVGIGQISSEVPQNLSASRPQDRQFILSSKKLLLSDSGFYLCACRDYQDTQYFGPGTRLTVL.

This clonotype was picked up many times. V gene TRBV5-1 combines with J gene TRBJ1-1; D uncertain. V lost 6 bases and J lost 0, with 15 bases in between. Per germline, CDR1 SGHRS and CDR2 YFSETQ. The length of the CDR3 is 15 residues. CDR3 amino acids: CASTSNSMMNTEAFF. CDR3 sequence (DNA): TGCGCCAGCACGAGTAACTCAATGATGAACACTGAAGCTTTCTTT.